The subject of this entry is one T cell receptor (beta chain). The antigen is undetermined. Repertoires were generated with immunoSEQ multiplex PCR, while TCRdb's copy carries only in-frame clones and drops some. The sample has some 170,000 clones, about four fifths seen once. Looked up from germline, CDR1 is SGDLS and CDR2 is YYNGEE. There are 14 residues in the CDR3. Trimming stripped 2 bases from V and 4 bases from J, with 12 bases between. The record originates from a study of cytomegalovirus exposure and HLA in healthy donors. Regarding the study as a whole: Some TCR beta chains (164 of them) were listed as cytomegalovirus-associated.

The receptor comes from a man younger than 40 in good health and CMV-seropositive. The chain recombines TRBV9 with TRBJ1-2; D is unresolved. Sample: PBMCs. CDR3 bases: TGTGCCAGCAGCGTGAACGGCCCGGGCTATGGCTACACCTTC. Translated: CASSVNGPGYGYTF. The entire variable domain, with the rest obtained from reference TRBV9 and TRBJ1-2, is as follows: DSGVTQTPKHLITATGQRVTLRCSPRSGDLSVYWYQQSLDQGLQFLIQYYNGEERAKGNILERFSAQQFPDLHSELNLSSLELGDSALYFCASSVNGPGYGYTFGSGTRLTVV.